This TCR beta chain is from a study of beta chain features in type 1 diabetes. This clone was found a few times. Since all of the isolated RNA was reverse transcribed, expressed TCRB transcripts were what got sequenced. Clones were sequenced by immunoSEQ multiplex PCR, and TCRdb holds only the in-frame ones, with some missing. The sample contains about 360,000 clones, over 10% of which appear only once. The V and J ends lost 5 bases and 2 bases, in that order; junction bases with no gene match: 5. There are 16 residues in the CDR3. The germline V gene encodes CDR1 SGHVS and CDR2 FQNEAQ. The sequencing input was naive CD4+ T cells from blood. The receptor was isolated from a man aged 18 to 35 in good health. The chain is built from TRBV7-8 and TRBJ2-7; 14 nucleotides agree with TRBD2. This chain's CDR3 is CASSVGLAGGPYEQYF. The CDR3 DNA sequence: TGTGCCAGCAGCGTCGGACTAGCGGGGGGACCCTACGAGCAGTACTTC.